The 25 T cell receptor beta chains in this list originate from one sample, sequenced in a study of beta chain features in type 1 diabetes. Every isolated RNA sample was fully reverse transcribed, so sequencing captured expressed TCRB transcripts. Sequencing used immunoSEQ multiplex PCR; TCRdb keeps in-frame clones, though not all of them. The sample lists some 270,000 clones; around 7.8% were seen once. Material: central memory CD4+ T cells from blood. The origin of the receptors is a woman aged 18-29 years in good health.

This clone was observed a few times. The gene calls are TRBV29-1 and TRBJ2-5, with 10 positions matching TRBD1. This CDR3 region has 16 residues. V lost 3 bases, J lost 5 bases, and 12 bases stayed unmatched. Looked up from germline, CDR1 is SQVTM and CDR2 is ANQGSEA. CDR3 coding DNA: TGCAGCGTTGAGATTACCGGGGACAGGGGCGCGGAGACCCAGTACTTC. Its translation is CSVEITGDRGAETQYF.

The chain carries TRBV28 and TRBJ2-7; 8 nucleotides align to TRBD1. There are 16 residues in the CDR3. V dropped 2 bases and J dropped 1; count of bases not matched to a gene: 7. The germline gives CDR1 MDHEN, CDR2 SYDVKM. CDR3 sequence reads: CASSLPWTGNSYEQYV. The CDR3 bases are TGTGCCAGCAGTTTACCGTGGACAGGGAATTCCTACGAGCAGTACGTC.

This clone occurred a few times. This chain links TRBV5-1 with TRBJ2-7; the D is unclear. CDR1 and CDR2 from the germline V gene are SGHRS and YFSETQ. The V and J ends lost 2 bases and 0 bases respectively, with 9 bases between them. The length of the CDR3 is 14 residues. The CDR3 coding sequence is TGCGCCAGCAGCTTCGGACGGCCCTCCTACGAGCAGTACTTC. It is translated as CASSFGRPSYEQYF.

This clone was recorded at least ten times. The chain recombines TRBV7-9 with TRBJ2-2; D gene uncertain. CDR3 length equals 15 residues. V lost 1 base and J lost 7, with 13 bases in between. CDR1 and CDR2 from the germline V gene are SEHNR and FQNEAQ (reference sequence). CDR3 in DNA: TGTGCCAGCAGCTTAGTGGCAGGTCCCGGCGGGGAGCTGTTTTTT. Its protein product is CASSLVAGPGGELFF.

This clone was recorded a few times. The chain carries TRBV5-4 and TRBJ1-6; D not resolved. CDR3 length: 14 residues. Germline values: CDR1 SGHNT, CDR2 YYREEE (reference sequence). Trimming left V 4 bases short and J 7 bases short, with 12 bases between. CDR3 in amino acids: CASSQDYHNSPLHF. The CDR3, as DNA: TGTGCCAGCAGCCAAGATTATCACAATTCACCCCTCCACTTT.

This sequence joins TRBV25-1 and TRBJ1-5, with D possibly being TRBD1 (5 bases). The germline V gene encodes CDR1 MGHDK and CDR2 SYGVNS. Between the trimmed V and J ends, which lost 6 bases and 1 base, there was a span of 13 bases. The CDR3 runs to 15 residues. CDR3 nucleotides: TGTGCCAGCAGCGGCGGCGGGGCGAGCAATCAGCCCCAGCATTTT. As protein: CASSGGGASNQPQHF.

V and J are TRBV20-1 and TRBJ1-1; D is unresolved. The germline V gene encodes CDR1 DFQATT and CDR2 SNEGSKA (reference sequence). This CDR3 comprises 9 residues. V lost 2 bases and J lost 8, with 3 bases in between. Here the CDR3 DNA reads TGCAGTGCTAGACAAGAAGCTTTCTTT. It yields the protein CSARQEAFF.

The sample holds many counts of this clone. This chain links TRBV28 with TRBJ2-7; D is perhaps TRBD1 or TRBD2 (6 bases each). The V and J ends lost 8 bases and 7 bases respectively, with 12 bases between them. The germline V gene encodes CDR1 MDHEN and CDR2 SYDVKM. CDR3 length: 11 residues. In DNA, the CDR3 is TGTGCCAGCTCGGGGGCAAGGGAGCAGTACGTC. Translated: CASSGAREQYV.

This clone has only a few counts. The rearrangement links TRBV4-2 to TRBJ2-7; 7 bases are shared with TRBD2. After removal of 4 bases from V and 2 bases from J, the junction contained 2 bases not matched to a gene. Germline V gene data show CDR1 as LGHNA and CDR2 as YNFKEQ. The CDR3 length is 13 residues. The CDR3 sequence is CASSRGGTYEQYV. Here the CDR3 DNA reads TGTGCCAGCAGCCGGGGGGGTACCTACGAGCAGTACGTC.

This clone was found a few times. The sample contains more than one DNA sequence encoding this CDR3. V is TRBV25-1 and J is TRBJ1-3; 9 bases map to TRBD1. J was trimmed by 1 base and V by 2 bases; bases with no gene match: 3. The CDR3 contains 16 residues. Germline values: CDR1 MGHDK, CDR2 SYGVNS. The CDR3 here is CASSERGQGSGNTIYF. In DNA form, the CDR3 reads TGTGCCAGCAGTGAACGGGGACAGGGATCTGGAAACACCATATATTTT.

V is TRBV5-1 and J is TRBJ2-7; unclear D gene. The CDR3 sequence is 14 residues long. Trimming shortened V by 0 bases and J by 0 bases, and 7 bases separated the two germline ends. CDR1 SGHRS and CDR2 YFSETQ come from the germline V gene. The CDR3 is CASSLEPSSYEQYV. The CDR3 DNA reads TGCGCCAGCAGCTTGGAACCTAGCTCCTACGAGCAGTACGTC.

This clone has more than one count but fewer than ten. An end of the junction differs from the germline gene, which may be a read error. The CDR3 DNA reads as TGTGCCAGCAGCCGAGACAACACAGATACGCAGTATTTT. As protein: CASSRDNTDTQYF. The chain uses TRBV4-1 and TRBJ2-3; D unclear. Germline CDR1 and CDR2: MGHRA and YSYEKL. The CDR3 extends over 13 amino acids.

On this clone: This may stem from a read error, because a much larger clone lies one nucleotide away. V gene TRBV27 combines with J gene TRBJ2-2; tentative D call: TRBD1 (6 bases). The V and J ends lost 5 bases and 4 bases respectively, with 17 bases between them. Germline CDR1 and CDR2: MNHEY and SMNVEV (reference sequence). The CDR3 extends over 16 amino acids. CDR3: CASSLHRDLTTGELFF. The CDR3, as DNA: TGTGCCAGCAGTCTACACAGGGACCTCACCACCGGGGAGCTGTTTTTT.

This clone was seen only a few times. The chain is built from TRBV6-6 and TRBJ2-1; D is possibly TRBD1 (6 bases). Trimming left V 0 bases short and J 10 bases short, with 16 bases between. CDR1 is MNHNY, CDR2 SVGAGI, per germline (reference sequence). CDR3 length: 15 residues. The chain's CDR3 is CASSYSGRGGGEQFF. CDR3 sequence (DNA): TGTGCCAGCAGTTACTCAGGCCGGGGTGGGGGCGAGCAGTTCTTC.

The CDR3, as DNA: TGTGCCAGCAGCCCTCGGACAGGGTGGGATACGCAGTATTTT. As protein: CASSPRTGWDTQYF. The chain uses TRBV7-2 and TRBJ2-3; 8 nucleotides match TRBD1. Germline CDR1 is SGHTA and CDR2 is FQGNSA. The CDR3 covers 14 residues. V was pared by 5 bases and J by 6 bases, with 7 bases of the junction left unmatched.

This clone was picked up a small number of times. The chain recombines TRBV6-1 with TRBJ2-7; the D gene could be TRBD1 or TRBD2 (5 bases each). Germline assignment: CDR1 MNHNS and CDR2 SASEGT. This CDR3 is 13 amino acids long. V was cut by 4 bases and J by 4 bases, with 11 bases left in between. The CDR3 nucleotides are TGTGCCAGCAGTGGACGGGGACCTTACGAGCAGTACTTC. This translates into CASSGRGPYEQYF.

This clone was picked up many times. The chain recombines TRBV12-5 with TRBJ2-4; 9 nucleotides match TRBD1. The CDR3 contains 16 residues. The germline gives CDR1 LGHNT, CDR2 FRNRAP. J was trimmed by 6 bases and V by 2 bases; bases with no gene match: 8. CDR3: CASGLSAGTGRNIQYF. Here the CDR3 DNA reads TGTGCTAGTGGTTTGTCCGCCGGGACAGGGAGAAACATTCAGTACTTC.

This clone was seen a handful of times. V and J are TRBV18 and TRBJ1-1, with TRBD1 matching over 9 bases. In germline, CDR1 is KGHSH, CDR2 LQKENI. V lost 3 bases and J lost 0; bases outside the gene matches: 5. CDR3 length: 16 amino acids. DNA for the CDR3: TGTGCCAGCTCACCGGGACAGGGTTCAGTGAACACTGAAGCTTTCTTT. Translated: CASSPGQGSVNTEAFF.

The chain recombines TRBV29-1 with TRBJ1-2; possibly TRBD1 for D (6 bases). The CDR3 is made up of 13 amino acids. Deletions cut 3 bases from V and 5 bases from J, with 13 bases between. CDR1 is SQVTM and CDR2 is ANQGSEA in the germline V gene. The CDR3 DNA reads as TGCAGCGTTGAGTCCAGGGGAAGGTATGGCTACACCTTC. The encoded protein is CSVESRGRYGYTF.

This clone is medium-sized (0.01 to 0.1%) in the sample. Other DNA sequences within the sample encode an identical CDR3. In DNA form, the CDR3 reads TGTGCCAGTAGTATCGAACAGGGTGCGCGTGGCTACACCTTC. This codes for CASSIEQGARGYTF. This chain links TRBV19 with TRBJ1-2; maybe TRBD1 (6 bases). The CDR3 is 14 residues long. The germline CDR1 and CDR2 sequences are LNHDA and SQIVND (reference sequence). The V end was cut by 3 bases, the J end by 7 bases, with 15 bases between.

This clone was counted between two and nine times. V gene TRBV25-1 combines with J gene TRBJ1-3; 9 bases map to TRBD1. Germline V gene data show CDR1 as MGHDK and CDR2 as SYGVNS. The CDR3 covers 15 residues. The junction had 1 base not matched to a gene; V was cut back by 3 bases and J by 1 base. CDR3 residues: CASSDGTGSGNTIYF. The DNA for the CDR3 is TGTGCCAGCAGTGACGGGACAGGGTCTGGAAACACCATATATTTT.

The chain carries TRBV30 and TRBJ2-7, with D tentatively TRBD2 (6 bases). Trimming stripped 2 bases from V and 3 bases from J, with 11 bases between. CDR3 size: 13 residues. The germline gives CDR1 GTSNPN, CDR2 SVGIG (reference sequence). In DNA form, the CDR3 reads TGTGCCTGGAGTCCGCGGGACCTCTACGAGCAGTACTTC. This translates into CAWSPRDLYEQYF.

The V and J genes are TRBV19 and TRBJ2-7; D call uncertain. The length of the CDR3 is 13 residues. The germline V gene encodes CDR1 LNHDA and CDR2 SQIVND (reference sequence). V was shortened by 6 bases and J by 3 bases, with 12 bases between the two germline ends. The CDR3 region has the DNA TGTGCCAGTAGGACACCAAATAACTACGAGCAGTACTTC. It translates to CASRTPNNYEQYF.

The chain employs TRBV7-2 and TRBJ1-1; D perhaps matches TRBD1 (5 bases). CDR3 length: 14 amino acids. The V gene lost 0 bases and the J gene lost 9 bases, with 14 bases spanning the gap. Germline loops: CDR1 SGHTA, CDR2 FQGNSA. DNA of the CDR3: TGTGCCAGCAGCTTAGCGGGAGGCGGGGGGAAAGCTTTCTTT. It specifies CASSLAGGGGKAFF. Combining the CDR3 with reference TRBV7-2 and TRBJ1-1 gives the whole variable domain GAGVSQSPSNKVTEKGKDVELRCDPISGHTALYWYRQSLGQGLEFLIYFQGNSAPDKSGLPSDRFSAERTGGSVSTLTIQRTQQEDSAVYLCASSLAGGGGKAFFGQGTRLTVV.

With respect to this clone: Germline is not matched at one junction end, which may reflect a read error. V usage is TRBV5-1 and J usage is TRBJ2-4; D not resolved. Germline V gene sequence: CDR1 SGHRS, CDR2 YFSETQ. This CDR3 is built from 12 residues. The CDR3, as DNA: TGCGCCAGCAGCCTGGATAATCACCTACGGCACTTC. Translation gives CASSLDNHLRHF.